The present TCR beta chain was sequenced within a study of blood T cell repertoires in COVID-19. About the study: The samples span acute and convalescent COVID-19 from the United States, Italy and Spain.

Germline lookup yields CDR1 LNHDA and CDR2 SQIVND (reference sequence). Deletions cut 5 bases from V and 5 bases from J, with 15 bases between. The CDR3 loop spans 14 amino acids. Study processing details: Using reference gene primer amplification, nucleated cell counts were estimated. TCRdb's table, derived via immunoSEQ multiplex PCR, lists solely in-frame clones and lacks some. From that table come the V and J calls and clone size; the DNA was used to work out D and trimming. The table lists about 54,000 clones, about 87% of them singletons. The clonotype was recovered from a human donor in a cohort sampled during active COVID-19. The sequenced sample was peripheral blood. V is TRBV19 and J is TRBJ2-5, with a weak D call TRBD2 (6 bases). This chain's CDR3 is CASSPWTTPETQYF. CDR3 nucleotides: TGTGCCAGTAGTCCTTGGACTACTCCCGAGACCCAGTACTTC.